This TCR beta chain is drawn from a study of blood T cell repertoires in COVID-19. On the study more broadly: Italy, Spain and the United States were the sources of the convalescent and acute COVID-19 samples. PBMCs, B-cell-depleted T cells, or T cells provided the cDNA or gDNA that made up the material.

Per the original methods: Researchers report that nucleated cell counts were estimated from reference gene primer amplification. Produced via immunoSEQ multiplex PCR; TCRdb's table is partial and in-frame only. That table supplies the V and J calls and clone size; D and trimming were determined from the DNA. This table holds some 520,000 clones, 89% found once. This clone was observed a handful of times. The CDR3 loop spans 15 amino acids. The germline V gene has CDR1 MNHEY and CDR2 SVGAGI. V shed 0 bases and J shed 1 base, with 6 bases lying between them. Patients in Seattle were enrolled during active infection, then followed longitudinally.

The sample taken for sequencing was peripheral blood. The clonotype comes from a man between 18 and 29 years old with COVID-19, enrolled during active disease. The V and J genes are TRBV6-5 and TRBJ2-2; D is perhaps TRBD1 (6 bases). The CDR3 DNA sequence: TGTGCCAGCAGTTACTCGACAGGGAACACCGGGGAGCTGTTTTTT. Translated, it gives CASSYSTGNTGELFF.